This T cell receptor (beta chain) originates from a study of cytomegalovirus exposure and HLA in healthy donors. Researchers ran the PCR with 60 Vbeta and 13 Jbeta primers. TCRdb keeps only in-frame clones here, not all; method: immunoSEQ multiplex PCR. This sample carries roughly 200,000 clones, about 81% of them seen once, and the ten largest clones take approximately 2.5%. Germline V gene sequence: CDR1 MDHEN, CDR2 SYDVKM. Germline trimming cut 4 bases from V and 8 bases from J; bases unmatched to any gene: 5. The CDR3 has 13 amino acids. This TCR was sampled from a woman between 35 and 50 years old in good health and CMV-seronegative. The chain links TRBV28 to TRBJ1-5; 7 bases agree with TRBD1. Sequencing input: PBMCs. CDR3 sequence reads: CASSSGGSKPQHF. CDR3 nucleotide sequence: TGTGCCAGCAGTTCAGGGGGGTCGAAGCCCCAGCATTTT.